A single sample gave rise to the 25 T cell receptor beta chains below, sequenced in a study of T cell responses to AZD1222 COVID-19 vaccine. TCRdb's table, derived via immunoSEQ multiplex PCR, lists solely in-frame clones and lacks some. The table shows around 150,000 clones, with almost 90% occurring only once. The sequencing used peripheral blood, collected on day 0 of AZD1222 vaccination. The receptors were sampled from an adult in good health.

The rearrangement uses TRBV27 and TRBJ1-2; TRBD1 matches 9 bases. V was pared by 3 bases and J by 6 bases, with 5 bases of the junction left unmatched. The germline CDR1 and CDR2 sequences are MNHEY and SMNVEV (reference sequence). This CDR3 has 14 residues. CDR3 sequence: CASSFLGTGNGYTF. CDR3 coding DNA: TGTGCCAGCAGTTTCCTCGGGACAGGGAATGGCTACACCTTC.

The chain recombines TRBV5-1 with TRBJ1-1; TRBD1 matches 12 bases. Trimming cost V 4 bases and J 2 bases; bases outside gene matches: 12. Per the germline V gene, CDR1 is SGHRS and CDR2 is YFSETQ. CDR3 length: 18 residues. The CDR3 spells CASSPHQGDRGLNTEAFF. The CDR3 bases are TGCGCCAGCAGCCCCCATCAAGGGGACAGGGGGCTCAACACTGAAGCTTTCTTT.

This clone was picked up a small number of times. The V call is TRBV7-2, the J call TRBJ1-1; no clear D. CDR3 length: 13 residues. Germline CDR1 SGHTA, CDR2 FQGNSA. The V end lost 2 bases, the J end lost 4 bases, and 8 bases lay between the germline ends. The CDR3 region has the DNA TGTGCCAGCAGCTTAAGTCCTCCCACTGAAGCTTTCTTT. Residues: CASSLSPPTEAFF.

The chain is built from TRBV28 and TRBJ2-2; D is possibly TRBD2 (7 bases). The V gene's germline CDR1 is MDHEN and CDR2 SYDVKM. This CDR3 is built from 15 residues. V lost 8 bases and J lost 3, with 16 bases in between. The CDR3 spells CASWGRGSHTGELFF. In DNA form, the CDR3 reads TGTGCCAGCTGGGGGAGGGGGTCCCACACCGGGGAGCTGTTTTTT.

This rearrangement joins TRBV9 to TRBJ2-1; 10 bases agree with TRBD2. CDR1 is SGDLS, CDR2 YYNGEE, per germline. V gave up 0 bases and J gave up 5 bases; unmatched junction bases: 5. This CDR3 is built from 16 residues. The CDR3 here is CASSVGPSGSDNEQFF. The CDR3 nucleotides read TGTGCCAGCAGCGTAGGACCTAGCGGGAGCGACAATGAGCAGTTCTTC.

The gene calls are TRBV15 and TRBJ1-2; 7 bases match TRBD1. J gave up 5 bases and V 2 bases, and 8 bases lay outside the gene matches. CDR3 length: 15 amino acids. Germline V lookup: CDR1 LNHNV, CDR2 YYDKDF (reference sequence). The CDR3 sequence is CATSRNVQGSYGYTF. CDR3 nucleotides: TGTGCCACCAGCAGAAACGTACAGGGGTCGTATGGCTACACCTTC.

The chain joins TRBV6-2 or TRBV6-3 to TRBJ1-6; 7 bases are a match to TRBD1. Per the germline V gene, CDR1 is MNHEY and CDR2 is SVGEGT. The trim removed 0 bases at V and 7 bases at J, leaving 3 bases unmatched. The CDR3 loop spans 15 amino acids. CDR3 amino acids: CASSYSSGGNSPLHF. The CDR3 DNA reads TGTGCCAGCAGTTACTCCTCAGGGGGAAATTCACCCCTCCACTTT.

This clone was seen only once. The rearrangement uses TRBV2 and TRBJ1-2, with D tentatively TRBD1 (5 bases). The CDR3 consists of 12 residues. Trimming took off 6 bases at V and 8 bases at J, with 13 bases between the two ends. Germline V gene data show CDR1 as SNHLY and CDR2 as FYNNEI. The CDR3 protein is CASRGTVSGYTF. CDR3 in DNA: TGTGCCAGCAGAGGGACGGTCTCCGGCTACACCTTC.

CDR3 bases: TGTGCCTGGACCCGAACAGGGTCGAGCACTGAAGCTTTCTTT. Its translation is CAWTRTGSSTEAFF. This chain uses TRBV30 with TRBJ1-1, with D perhaps matching TRBD1 (6 bases). From germline, CDR1 is GTSNPN and CDR2 SVGIG (reference sequence). There are 14 residues in the CDR3. V dropped 4 bases and J dropped 4 bases, with 16 bases sitting between them.

This clone was detected a few times. This CDR3 is CSASQGAGGNTIYF. The DNA for the CDR3 is TGCAGTGCTAGTCAGGGGGCGGGAGGAAACACCATATATTTT. The chain joins TRBV20-1 to TRBJ1-3; TRBD1 matches at 8 bases. The trim removed 3 bases at V and 4 bases at J, leaving 5 bases unmatched. Germline V gene data show CDR1 as DFQATT and CDR2 as SNEGSKA (reference sequence). This CDR3 region has 14 residues.

As regards this clone: The junction departs from the called germline gene at one end, perhaps through a read error. The chain links TRBV5-1 to TRBJ1-1; the D gene is possibly TRBD1 (6 bases). Germline assignment: CDR1 SGHRS and CDR2 YFSETQ. CDR3 size: 15 residues. CDR3 DNA sequence: TGCGCCAGCAGCCAGAACGCGGACAGCAGGAAGGAAGCCACCTTT. It is translated as CASSQNADSRKEATF.

V is TRBV15 and J is TRBJ2-7; D unresolved. Germline CDR1 reads LNHNV; CDR2 reads YYDKDF (reference sequence). V lost 0 bases, J lost 5 bases, and 14 bases lay in between. This CDR3 region has 15 residues. Written as DNA, the CDR3 is TGTGCCACCAGCAGAGAGCTTGGGCAGCCCAACGAGCAGTACTTC. Encoded protein: CATSRELGQPNEQYF.

On this clone: The sample has other DNA sequences that encode this CDR3 too. The chain recombines TRBV18 with TRBJ2-7; 8 nucleotides line up with TRBD2. V lost 2 bases and J lost 0; bases outside the gene matches: 0. CDR3 length: 14 amino acids. Per germline, CDR1 KGHSH and CDR2 LQKENI. The CDR3: CASSPGTSSYEQYF. The DNA for the CDR3 is TGTGCCAGCTCACCAGGGACTAGCTCCTACGAGCAGTACTTC.

The J gene is TRBJ2-3, the V gene TRBV5-1; no reliable D call. Trimming stripped 0 bases from V and 0 bases from J, with 14 bases between. Germline CDR1 and CDR2: SGHRS and YFSETQ. The length of the CDR3 is 17 residues. CDR3 sequence: CASSLGVGHTSTDTQYF. The CDR3 DNA is TGCGCCAGCAGCTTGGGAGTAGGGCACACTAGCACAGATACGCAGTATTTT.

The gene calls are TRBV29-1 and TRBJ1-1, with 7 nucleotides matching TRBD1. The CDR3 runs 15 residues. Germline V lookup: CDR1 SQVTM, CDR2 ANQGSEA. V trimming: 1 base; J trimming: 2 bases; junction bases outside the gene matches: 7. The CDR3 loop reads CSVEGVGTVNTEAFF. The DNA of the CDR3 is TGCAGCGTTGAAGGAGTCGGGACAGTCAACACTGAAGCTTTCTTT.

This rearrangement joins TRBV20-1 to TRBJ1-2, with 7 positions matching TRBD1. From germline, CDR1 is DFQATT and CDR2 SNEGSKA (reference sequence). This CDR3 has 14 residues. V dropped 3 bases and J dropped 7; count of bases not matched to a gene: 11. The CDR3 reads CSASDPQGNSGYTF. In DNA form, the CDR3 reads TGCAGTGCTAGTGACCCACAGGGGAATAGTGGCTACACCTTC.

The rearrangement links TRBV7-2 to TRBJ1-6; tentative D call: TRBD1 (5 bases). Trimming took 1 base from V and 0 from J, leaving 10 bases between them. The length of the CDR3 is 17 residues. CDR1 is SGHTA, CDR2 FQGNSA, per germline. CDR3 in DNA: TGTGCCAGCAGCTTAGAAACAGGAAGCTCCTATAATTCACCCCTCCACTTT. It encodes CASSLETGSSYNSPLHF. Variable domain in full (rest from reference TRBV7-2 and TRBJ1-6): GAGVSQSPSNKVTEKGKDVELRCDPISGHTALYWYRQSLGQGLEFLIYFQGNSAPDKSGLPSDRFSAERTGGSVSTLTIQRTQQEDSAVYLCASSLETGSSYNSPLHFGNGTRLTVT.

The V call is TRBV18, the J call TRBJ1-2, with 8 bases identical to TRBD1. CDR1 KGHSH and CDR2 LQKENI come from the germline V gene. The V segment lost 3 bases and the J segment 4 bases; nucleotides outside the gene matches: 10. This CDR3 comprises 16 residues. The CDR3 sequence: CASSPERTGRAYGYTF. The CDR3, as DNA: TGTGCCAGCTCACCGGAAAGGACAGGGAGGGCCTATGGCTACACCTTC.

This chain connects TRBV28 to TRBJ1-3; D is undetermined. Germline assignment: CDR1 MDHEN and CDR2 SYDVKM. The CDR3 totals 14 residues. Between the trimmed V and J ends, which lost 10 bases and 4 bases, there was a span of 17 bases. This CDR3 reads CATHRGRGGNTIYF. The CDR3 coding sequence is TGTGCCACCCACCGAGGACGGGGAGGAAACACCATATATTTT. Variable domain in full (rest from reference TRBV28 and TRBJ1-3): DVKVTQSSRYLVKRTGEKVFLECVQDMDHENMFWYRQDPGLGLRLIYFSYDVKMKEKGDIPEGYSVSREKKERFSLILESASTNQTSMYLCATHRGRGGNTIYFGEGSWLTVV.

CDR3 nucleotide sequence: TGTGCCAGCAGCGTAGACGGGGCCCCCTACAATGAGCAGTTCTTC. It is translated as CASSVDGAPYNEQFF. V usage is TRBV9 and J usage is TRBJ2-1, with D perhaps given as TRBD1 or TRBD2 (5 bases each). CDR1 and CDR2 (germline): SGDLS, YYNGEE. The V gene lost 0 bases and the J gene lost 2 bases, with 9 bases spanning the gap. The CDR3 is made up of 15 amino acids.

The CDR3 protein is CASSLLTGSYNEQFF. For the CDR3, the DNA is TGTGCCAGCAGCTTATTGACCGGCTCCTACAATGAGCAGTTCTTC. The rearrangement links TRBV7-9 to TRBJ2-1; D unresolved. V shed 2 bases and J shed 0 bases, with 8 bases lying between them. This CDR3 is built from 15 residues. Germline lookup yields CDR1 SEHNR and CDR2 FQNEAQ (reference sequence). The full variable domain, its missing parts supplied by reference TRBV7-9 and TRBJ2-1, is DTGVSQNPRHKITKRGQNVTFRCDPISEHNRLYWYRQTLGQGPEFLTYFQNEAQLEKSRLLSDRFSAERPKGSFSTLEIQRTEQGDSAMYLCASSLLTGSYNEQFFGPGTRLTVL.

This clone appeared a single time. The chain recombines TRBV5-1 with TRBJ2-4, with D possibly matching TRBD1 (5 bases). CDR1 SGHRS and CDR2 YFSETQ come from the germline V gene. This CDR3 spans 18 amino acids. The ends were cut back, 0 bases at V and 1 base at J, with 17 bases in the middle. The CDR3 bases are TGCGCCAGCAGCTTGGCCCCTGTTCGGCAGGGTGCCAAAAACATTCAGTACTTC. Residues: CASSLAPVRQGAKNIQYF.

The chain has TRBV28 and TRBJ2-5; the D is unclear. Deletions cut 7 bases from V and 2 bases from J, with 8 bases between. The CDR3 covers 12 residues. CDR1 is MDHEN, CDR2 SYDVKM, per germline. CDR3 sequence (DNA): TGTGCCAGCACCCAATCTCAAGAGACCCAGTACTTC. This codes for CASTQSQETQYF. Looking up the rest from reference TRBV28 and TRBJ2-5 gives the full variable domain: DVKVTQSSRYLVKRTGEKVFLECVQDMDHENMFWYRQDPGLGLRLIYFSYDVKMKEKGDIPEGYSVSREKKERFSLILESASTNQTSMYLCASTQSQETQYFGPGTRLLVL.

This clone was seen only a few times. The chain recombines TRBV5-4 with TRBJ2-5, with D possibly being TRBD1 (6 bases). Deletions cut 7 bases from V and 3 bases from J, with 10 bases between. The germline V gene has CDR1 SGHNT and CDR2 YYREEE (reference sequence). The CDR3 runs to 12 residues. This chain's CDR3 is CASGNREETQYF. For the CDR3, the DNA is TGTGCCAGCGGAAACAGGGAAGAGACCCAGTACTTC.

CDR3 sequence (DNA): TGTGCCAGCAGCTCCGGGACGGGAGATGGCTACACCTTC. Encoded protein: CASSSGTGDGYTF. This chain links TRBV7-9 with TRBJ1-2; the D gene is possibly TRBD1 (5 bases). Germline CDR1 is SEHNR and CDR2 is FQNEAQ (reference sequence). This CDR3 is 13 amino acids long. V lost 4 bases to trimming and J lost 6 bases, with 12 bases between them.